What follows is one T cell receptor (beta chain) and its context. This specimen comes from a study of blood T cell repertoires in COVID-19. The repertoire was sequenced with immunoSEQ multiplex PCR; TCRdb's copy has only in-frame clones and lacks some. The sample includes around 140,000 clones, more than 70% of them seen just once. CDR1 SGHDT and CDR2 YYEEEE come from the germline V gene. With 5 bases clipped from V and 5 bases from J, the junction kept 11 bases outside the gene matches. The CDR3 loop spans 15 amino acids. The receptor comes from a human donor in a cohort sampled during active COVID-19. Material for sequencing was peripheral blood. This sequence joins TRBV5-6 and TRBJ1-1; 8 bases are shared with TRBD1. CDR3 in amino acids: CASSRRTGQRTEAFF. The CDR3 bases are TGTGCCAGCAGTCGTAGGACAGGGCAGAGAACTGAAGCTTTCTTT.